This T cell receptor beta chain originates from a study of vaccination and CD4 T cells after COVID-19. Study as a whole: Convalescent patients, SARS-CoV-2 positive by nasal swab PCR, comprised fewer than 10 mild cases and one severe case. No peptide, an HIV-1 Nef pool, or a CEFX pool was what each control culture received. Study-level results: Looking at convalescent patients, 304 of their 307 vaccine-specific clones were spike mono-reactive.

The count of this clonotype is one. Its antigen is not known. An Oncomine TCR Beta short-read assay was used to sequence the DNA from cultured CD4+ T cells. The source of extracted genomic DNA was cultured CD4+ T cells. Using its own MiXCR run on the PCR reads, TCRdb lists one record per CDR3 protein. Here the sample spans 12,000 to 15,000 distinct CDR3 sequences, roughly 50% being singletons. The sample's treatment: roughly 11-day PBMC culture with coronavirus spike peptide pools or control peptides (ViraFEST assay). The source of this sequence is a human donor who had recovered from COVID-19. The sequenced sample consisted of CD4+ T cells from blood, cultured in vitro.

The CDR3 sequence is CASSLGSANYGYTF. CDR3 bases: TGCGCCAGCAGCTTGGGCTCAGCTAACTATGGCTACACCTTC. This rearrangement joins TRBV5-1 to TRBJ1-2; D is unclear. V gave up 0 bases and J gave up 0 bases, with 6 bases separating them. Germline CDR1 and CDR2: SGHRS and YFSETQ. The CDR3 is made up of 14 amino acids.